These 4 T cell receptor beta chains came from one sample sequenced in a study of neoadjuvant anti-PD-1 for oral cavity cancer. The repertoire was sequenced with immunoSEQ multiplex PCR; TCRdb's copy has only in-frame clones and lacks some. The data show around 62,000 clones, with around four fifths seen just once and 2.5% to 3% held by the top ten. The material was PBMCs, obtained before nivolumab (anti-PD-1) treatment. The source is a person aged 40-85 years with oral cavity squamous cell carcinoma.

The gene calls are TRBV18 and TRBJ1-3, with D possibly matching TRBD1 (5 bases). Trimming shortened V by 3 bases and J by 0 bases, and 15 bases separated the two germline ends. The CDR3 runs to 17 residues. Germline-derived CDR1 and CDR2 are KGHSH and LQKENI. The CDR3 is CASSPLLRQYSGNTIYF. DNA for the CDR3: TGTGCCAGCTCACCCCTCCTTCGACAGTACTCTGGAAACACCATATATTTT.

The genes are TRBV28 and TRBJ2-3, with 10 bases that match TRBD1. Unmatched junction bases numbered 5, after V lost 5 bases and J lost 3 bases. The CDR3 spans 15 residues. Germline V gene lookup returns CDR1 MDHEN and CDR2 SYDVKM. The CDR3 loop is CASSPTGGATDTQYF. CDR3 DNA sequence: TGTGCCAGCAGTCCGACAGGGGGCGCGACAGATACGCAGTATTTT.

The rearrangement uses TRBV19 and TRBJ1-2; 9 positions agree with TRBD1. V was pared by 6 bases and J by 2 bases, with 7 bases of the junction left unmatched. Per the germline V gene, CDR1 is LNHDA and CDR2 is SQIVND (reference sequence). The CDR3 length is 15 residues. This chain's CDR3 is CASREVQGANYGYTF. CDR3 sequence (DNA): TGTGCCAGTAGAGAAGTACAGGGGGCCAACTATGGCTACACCTTC. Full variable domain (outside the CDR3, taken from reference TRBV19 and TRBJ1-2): DGGITQSPKYLFRKEGQNVTLSCEQNLNHDAMYWYRQDPGQGLRLIYYSQIVNDFQKGDIAEGYSVSREKKESFPLTVTSAQKNPTAFYLCASREVQGANYGYTFGSGTRLTVV.

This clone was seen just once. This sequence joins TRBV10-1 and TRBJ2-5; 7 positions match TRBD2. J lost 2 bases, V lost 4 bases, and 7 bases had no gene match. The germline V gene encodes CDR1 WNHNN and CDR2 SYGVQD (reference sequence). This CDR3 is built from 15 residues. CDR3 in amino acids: CASSGGTGGQETQYF. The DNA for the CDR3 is TGCGCCAGCAGTGGAGGGACCGGGGGGCAAGAGACCCAGTACTTC.